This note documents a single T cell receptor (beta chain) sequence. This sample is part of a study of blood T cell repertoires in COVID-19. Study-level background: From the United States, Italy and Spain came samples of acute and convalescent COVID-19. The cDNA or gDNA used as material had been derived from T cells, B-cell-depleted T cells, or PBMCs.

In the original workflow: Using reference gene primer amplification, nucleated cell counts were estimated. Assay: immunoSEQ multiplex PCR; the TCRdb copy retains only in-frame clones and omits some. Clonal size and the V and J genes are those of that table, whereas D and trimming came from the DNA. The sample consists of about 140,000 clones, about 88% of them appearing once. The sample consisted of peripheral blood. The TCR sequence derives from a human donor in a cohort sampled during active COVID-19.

CDR3 region: CAWRVGQGNYGYTF. The CDR3 nucleotides are TGTGCCTGGAGGGTGGGACAGGGCAACTATGGCTACACCTTC. The gene calls are TRBV30 and TRBJ1-2, with 9 bases lining up with TRBD1. CDR1 and CDR2 (germline): GTSNPN, SVGIG (reference sequence). The V gene end was trimmed by 3 bases and the J gene end by 2 bases; junction bases not matched to a gene: 4. CDR3 length: 14 amino acids.